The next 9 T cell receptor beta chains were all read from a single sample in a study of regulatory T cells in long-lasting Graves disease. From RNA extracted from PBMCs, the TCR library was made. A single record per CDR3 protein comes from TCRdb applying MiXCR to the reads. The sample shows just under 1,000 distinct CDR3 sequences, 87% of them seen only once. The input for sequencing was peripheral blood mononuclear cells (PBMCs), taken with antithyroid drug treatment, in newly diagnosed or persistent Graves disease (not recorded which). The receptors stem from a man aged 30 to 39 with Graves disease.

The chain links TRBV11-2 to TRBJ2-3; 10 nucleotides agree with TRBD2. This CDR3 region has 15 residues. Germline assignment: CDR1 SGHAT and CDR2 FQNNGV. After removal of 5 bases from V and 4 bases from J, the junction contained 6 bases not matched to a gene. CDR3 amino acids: CASSPSGRAADTQYF. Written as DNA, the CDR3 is TGTGCCAGCAGCCCAAGCGGGAGGGCCGCAGATACGCAGTATTTT.

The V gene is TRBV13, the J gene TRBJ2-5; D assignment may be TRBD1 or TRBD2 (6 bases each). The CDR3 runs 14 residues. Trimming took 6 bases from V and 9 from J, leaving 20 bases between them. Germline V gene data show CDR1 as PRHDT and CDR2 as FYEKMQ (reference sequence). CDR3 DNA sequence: TGTGCCAGCAGTCTCGTGGGGGGCCCCGTATCCCAGTACTTC. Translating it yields CASSLVGGPVSQYF.

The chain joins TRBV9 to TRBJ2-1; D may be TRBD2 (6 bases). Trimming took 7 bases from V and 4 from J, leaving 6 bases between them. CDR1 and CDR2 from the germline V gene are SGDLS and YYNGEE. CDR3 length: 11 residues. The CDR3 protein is CASGRYNEQFF. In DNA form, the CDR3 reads TGTGCCAGCGGGAGGTACAATGAGCAGTTCTTC.

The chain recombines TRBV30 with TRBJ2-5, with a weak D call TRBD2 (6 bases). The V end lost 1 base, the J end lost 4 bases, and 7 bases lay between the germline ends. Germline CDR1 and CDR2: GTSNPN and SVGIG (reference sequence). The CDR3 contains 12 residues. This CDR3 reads CAWSGAGETQYF. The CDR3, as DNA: TGTGCCTGGAGTGGAGCGGGAGAGACCCAGTACTTC.

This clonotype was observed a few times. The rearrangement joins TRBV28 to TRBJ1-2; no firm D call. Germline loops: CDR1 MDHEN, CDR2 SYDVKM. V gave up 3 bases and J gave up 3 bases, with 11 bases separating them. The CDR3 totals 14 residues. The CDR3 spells CASSFTDIYYGYTF. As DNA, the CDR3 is TGTGCCAGCAGTTTCACGGATATTTACTATGGCTACACCTTC.

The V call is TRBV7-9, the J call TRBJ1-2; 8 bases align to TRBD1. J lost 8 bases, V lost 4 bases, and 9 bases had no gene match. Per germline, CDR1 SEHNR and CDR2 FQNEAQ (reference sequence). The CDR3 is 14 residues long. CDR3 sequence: CASSSEGTGMGYTF. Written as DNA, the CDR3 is TGTGCCAGCAGCTCCGAAGGGACAGGCATGGGCTACACCTTC.

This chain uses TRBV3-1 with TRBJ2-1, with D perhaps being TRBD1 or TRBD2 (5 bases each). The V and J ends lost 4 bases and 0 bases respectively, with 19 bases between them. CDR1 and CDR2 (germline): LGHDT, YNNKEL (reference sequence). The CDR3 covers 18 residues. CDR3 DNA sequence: TGTGCCAGCAGCCCGGGGCTGGATCCCAGGAGCTCCTACAATGAGCAGTTCTTC. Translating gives CASSPGLDPRSSYNEQFF.

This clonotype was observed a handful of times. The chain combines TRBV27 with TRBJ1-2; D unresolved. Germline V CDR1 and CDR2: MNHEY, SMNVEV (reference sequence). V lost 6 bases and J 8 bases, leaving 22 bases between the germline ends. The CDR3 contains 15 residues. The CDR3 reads CASSPGRRNLLGYTF. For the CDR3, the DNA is TGTGCCAGCAGCCCCGGGCGACGTAACCTCCTCGGCTACACCTTC.

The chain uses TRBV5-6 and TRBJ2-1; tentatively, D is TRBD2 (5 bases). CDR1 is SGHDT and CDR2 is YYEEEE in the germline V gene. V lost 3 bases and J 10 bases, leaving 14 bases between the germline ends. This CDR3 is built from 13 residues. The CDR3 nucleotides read TGTGCCAGCAGCTGGGGAGCGCGGCAGGAGCAGTTCTTC. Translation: CASSWGARQEQFF.